A single sample is the source of the 18 T cell receptor beta chains below, sequenced in a study of blood T cell repertoires in COVID-19. Some clones are missing from TCRdb's copy, which holds only in-frame ones; the method was immunoSEQ multiplex PCR. The top ten clones hold 7.5% to 10% of a sample with some 55,000 clones, about nine tenths of them seen once. Sample: peripheral blood. Receptor source: a middle-aged woman with active COVID-19.

The rearrangement links TRBV4-1 to TRBJ1-4; D possibly corresponds to TRBD1 (5 bases). The CDR3 length is 16 residues. Germline CDR1 is MGHRA and CDR2 is YSYEKL. Trimming shortened V by 0 bases and J by 8 bases, and 16 bases separated the two germline ends. CDR3 region: CASSQDSLPGEEKLFF. The CDR3 nucleotides are TGCGCCAGCAGCCAAGATTCCCTGCCGGGGGAAGAAAAACTGTTTTTT.

The genes are TRBV7-5 and TRBJ1-1. TRBV7-5 constitutes a pseudogene. This CDR3 is built from 13 residues. CDR3 in DNA: TGTGCCACGCTAGGGCGGGGGAACACTGAAGCTTTCTTT. It encodes CATLGRGNTEAFF.

The V gene is TRBV19, the J gene TRBJ1-4; TRBD1 matches 10 bases. Germline V gene data show CDR1 as LNHDA and CDR2 as SQIVND (reference sequence). Unmatched junction bases numbered 12, after V lost 4 bases and J lost 4 bases. The CDR3 consists of 18 residues. The CDR3 DNA sequence: TGTGCCAGTAGTACAACCGGGACAGGGGTAAAATTTAATGAAAAACTGTTTTTT. Its translation: CASSTTGTGVKFNEKLFF.

The V gene is TRBV7-9, the J gene TRBJ1-6, with 8 bases matching TRBD1. After removal of 4 bases from V and 6 bases from J, the junction contained 5 bases not matched to a gene. Germline-derived CDR1 and CDR2 are SEHNR and FQNEAQ (reference sequence). The CDR3 covers 15 residues. CDR3 sequence: CASSSTGGRNSPLHF. The CDR3 DNA is TGTGCCAGCAGCTCAACAGGGGGGCGTAATTCACCCCTCCACTTT.

The chain has TRBV5-1 and TRBJ1-1; no firm D call. The CDR3 is made up of 14 amino acids. Germline V gene data show CDR1 as SGHRS and CDR2 as YFSETQ. With 1 base removed from V and 1 base from J, the gap between germline ends came to 8 bases. The DNA of the CDR3 is TGCGCCAGCAGCTTGACCGGTAGGAACACTGAAGCTTTCTTT. Its protein product is CASSLTGRNTEAFF.

The genes are TRBV6-5 and TRBJ2-7; 8 bases are shared with TRBD1. This CDR3 comprises 14 residues. V was pared by 4 bases and J by 4 bases, with 6 bases of the junction left unmatched. The V gene's germline CDR1 is MNHEY and CDR2 SVGAGI. This CDR3 is CASSSRDRLYEQYF. The CDR3 nucleotides are TGTGCCAGCAGTTCCCGGGACAGGCTTTACGAGCAGTACTTC.

The chain couples TRBV11-2 to TRBJ2-1, with D possibly TRBD2 on 6 matching bases. This CDR3 is 15 amino acids long. V was shortened by 1 base and J by 3 bases, with 10 bases between the two germline ends. Per germline, CDR1 SGHAT and CDR2 FQNNGV. The CDR3 DNA reads as TGTGCCAGCAGCTTAGTGGCGGGGAGCTACAATGAGCAGTTCTTC. Translation gives CASSLVAGSYNEQFF.

The J gene is TRBJ1-1, the V gene TRBV19; tentative D call: TRBD1 (5 bases). This CDR3 region has 15 residues. The germline V gene encodes CDR1 LNHDA and CDR2 SQIVND (reference sequence). V shed 6 bases and J shed 0 bases, with 14 bases lying between them. The CDR3 here is CASRFQGGMNTEAFF. In DNA, the CDR3 is TGTGCCAGTAGATTCCAGGGTGGCATGAACACTGAAGCTTTCTTT.

This clone was seen just once. Here the CDR3 DNA reads TGTGCCAGCAGTGAATCGGCCTCTTACAGACGCTACGGCCAAGCTTTCTTT. Residues: CASSESASYRRYGQAFF. The V and J genes are TRBV25-1 and TRBJ1-1; D is uncertain. The CDR3 has 17 residues. V lost 1 base to trimming and J lost 9 bases, with 24 bases between them. Germline CDR1 MGHDK, CDR2 SYGVNS.

The chain is built from TRBV5-4 and TRBJ1-2; D is undetermined. Germline V lookup: CDR1 SGHNT, CDR2 YYREEE (reference sequence). The CDR3 loop spans 15 amino acids. Trimming removed 0 bases at V and 4 bases at J, with 13 bases between. The CDR3 reads CASSLEPGTIYGYTF. CDR3 sequence (DNA): TGTGCCAGCAGCTTGGAACCGGGAACTATCTATGGCTACACCTTC.

In regard to this clone: Germline and junction disagree at one end, which may indicate a read error. This chain links TRBV9 with TRBJ2-3; 13 bases agree with TRBD2. CDR3 length: 16 residues. Germline V gene sequence: CDR1 SGDLS, CDR2 YYNGEE. This CDR3 reads CASRPGLAGPPDTQYF. The CDR3 region has the DNA TGTGCCAGCAGACCGGGACTAGCGGGGCCCCCAGATACACAGTATTTT.

The gene calls are TRBV7-2 and TRBJ2-7; possible D gene TRBD2, 5 bases. This CDR3 spans 16 amino acids. Trimming cost V 2 bases and J 0 bases, with 14 bases left between them. Germline lookup yields CDR1 SGHTA and CDR2 FQGNSA. CDR3 DNA: TGTGCCAGCAGCTTATACGCGGTCGGGGACTCCTACGAGCAGTACTTC. Its protein is CASSLYAVGDSYEQYF.

The rearrangement joins TRBV7-8 to TRBJ2-7, with 10 bases fitting TRBD1. Germline V gives CDR1 SGHVS, CDR2 FQNEAQ. This CDR3 contains 15 residues. V trimming: 5 bases; J trimming: 2 bases; junction bases outside the gene matches: 6. DNA of the CDR3: TGTGCCAGCAGCCGAGGGACAGGGGCGACCTACGAGCAGTACTTC. It specifies CASSRGTGATYEQYF.

This clone was seen a few times. This chain connects TRBV3-1 (or the pseudogene TRBV3-2) to TRBJ2-3; TRBD2 matches 10 bases. CDR3 length: 19 amino acids. Germline loops: CDR1 LGHDT, CDR2 YNNKEL (reference sequence). The junction had 10 bases not matched to a gene; V was cut back by 1 base and J by 0 bases. CDR3 in DNA: TGTGCCAGCAGCCAAGTTAGACCTAGCGGGGGATATAGCACAGATACGCAGTATTTT. Translating gives CASSQVRPSGGYSTDTQYF.

The chain couples TRBV5-1 to TRBJ2-1; 10 bases are shared with TRBD2. Germline CDR1 and CDR2: SGHRS and YFSETQ. The CDR3 sequence is 16 residues long. J lost 10 bases, V lost 1 base, and 11 bases had no gene match. In DNA, the CDR3 is TGCGCCAGCAGCTTGTCTACTAGCGGGACCTCGGGGGAGCAGTTCTTC. It yields the protein CASSLSTSGTSGEQFF.

CDR3 coding DNA: TGTGCCAGCAGCTTGTTGCGAGGTCTGGTCACTGAAGCTTTCTTT. Translated, it gives CASSLLRGLVTEAFF. The V gene is TRBV5-6, the J gene TRBJ1-1; D unclear. Between the trimmed V and J ends, which lost 1 base and 4 bases, there was a span of 14 bases. CDR1 is SGHDT, CDR2 YYEEEE, per germline. The CDR3 is 15 residues long.

This clone was counted a single time. The V and J genes are TRBV15 and TRBJ2-3; D is ambiguous. Trimming removed 8 bases from V and 2 bases from J, with 11 bases in between. The CDR3 has 13 residues. Germline V lookup: CDR1 LNHNV, CDR2 YYDKDF (reference sequence). The CDR3 here is CATANPYTDTQYF. The CDR3 DNA sequence: TGTGCCACCGCCAACCCCTACACAGATACGCAGTATTTT.

The V call is TRBV6-5, the J call TRBJ2-7; tentatively, D is TRBD1 (6 bases). Between the trimmed V and J ends, which lost 2 bases and 2 bases, there was a span of 16 bases. The length of the CDR3 is 16 residues. The V gene's germline CDR1 is MNHEY and CDR2 SVGAGI. The CDR3 protein is CASSYEGTRPTYEQYF. Written as DNA, the CDR3 is TGTGCCAGCAGTTACGAGGGGACAAGGCCAACCTACGAGCAGTACTTC.